This T cell receptor (beta chain) was recorded in a study of OX40 agonist ivuxolimab in advanced cancers. At the level of the whole study: Ivuxolimab, which targeted the costimulatory receptor OX40 (CD134), was an agonistic, fully human IgG2 monoclonal antibody. Of the 50 to 55 patients in dose escalation, 19 had hepatocellular carcinoma, some 15 had melanoma, 9 had renal cell carcinoma and 9 had head and neck cancer. Prior anti-PD-1, anti-PD-L1 or anti-CTLA-4 therapy was permitted, and checkpoint inhibitors had been received by roughly 42% of dose-escalation patients. Peripheral TCRbeta sequencing aimed to test whether ivuxolimab altered TCR sequence diversity and caused clonal T-cell expansion. The paper describes the monotherapy dose-escalation part (N of about 52 patients) of the phase I trial of ivuxolimab. Three dose-escalation patients achieved partial responses, one with hepatocellular carcinoma and two with cutaneous melanoma. Intravenous ivuxolimab was administered to patients every 2 weeks at six dose levels: 0.01, 0.1, 0.3, 1.5, 3 and 10 mg/kg. In the dose-escalation cohort, 75% to 90% of patients were male, and the mean age was 60 years with a range of roughly 23 to 79.

The trial excluded patients who had a history of autoimmune disease or who were on systemic immunosuppression. Peripheral blood for TCR sequencing was collected from all dose cohorts at baseline, on cycle 4 day 1, and on cycle 7 day 1. The samples were taken from a phase I, first-in-human, multicenter, open-label dose-escalation trial of ivuxolimab. Adults with locally advanced or metastatic melanoma, renal cell carcinoma, hepatocellular carcinoma or head and neck squamous cell carcinoma were enrolled in the trial. Before TCR sequencing, CD4+ T cells and CD8+ T cells were sorted from peripheral blood as separate populations. Based on the germline V gene (reference sequence), the CDR1 and CDR2 sequences are MNHEY and SMNVEV. The CDR3 numbers 14 residues from cysteine through phenylalanine. The CDR3 DNA has 42 bases and is translated from base 1. The V end gives up 5 bases and the J end 1 base, leaving 0 bases in the junction not matched to a gene.

The paper as a whole reports these results and caveats: Low levels of normalized T-cell clonal expansion were also shown by some nonresponding patients. In partial responders in the 0.1-3.0 mg/kg groups, normalized peripheral clonal expansion was found to be among the lowest, especially among CD8+ T cells. Which antigens the clonally expanded peripheral T cells were specific for was not determined. After ivuxolimab, expanded clones were on average more numerous among CD8+ T cells than among CD4+ T cells. At doses of 0.1 to 3.0 mg/kg, clonal expansion of both CD4+ and CD8+ blood T cells was observed from baseline to week 6.

To sequence the TCRbeta CDR3 region, genomic DNA was isolated from the sorted cells. The immunoSEQ Assay was used for sequencing of TCRbeta CDR3 regions. The source is immuneACCESS, and TCRdb retained only in-frame sequences with V and J called. Part of the clones is not carried over; for the studies checked, unresolved V genes explain less than half of this, and the remainder is unexplained. The sample table lists about 79,000 clones, 70% to 85% of them with a count of one. Jointly, the top ten make up around 0.51% of the sample. A remark on this clone: Its specific antigen is unknown. No much larger clonotype is one base removed from it; base qualities were not supplied.

The sample consisted of CD4+ or CD8+ T cells sorted from blood, taken in a trial of the OX40 agonist ivuxolimab. The TCR originated in an adult with an advanced solid tumor such as melanoma, head and neck, liver or kidney cancer. The sequence is built from TRBV27 and TRBJ1-1, with 11 middle bases fitting TRBD1. The CDR3 region: CASSGQGANTEAFF. The DNA sequence is as follows: TGTGCCAGCAGTGGACAGGGGGCGAACACTGAAGCTTTCTTT.